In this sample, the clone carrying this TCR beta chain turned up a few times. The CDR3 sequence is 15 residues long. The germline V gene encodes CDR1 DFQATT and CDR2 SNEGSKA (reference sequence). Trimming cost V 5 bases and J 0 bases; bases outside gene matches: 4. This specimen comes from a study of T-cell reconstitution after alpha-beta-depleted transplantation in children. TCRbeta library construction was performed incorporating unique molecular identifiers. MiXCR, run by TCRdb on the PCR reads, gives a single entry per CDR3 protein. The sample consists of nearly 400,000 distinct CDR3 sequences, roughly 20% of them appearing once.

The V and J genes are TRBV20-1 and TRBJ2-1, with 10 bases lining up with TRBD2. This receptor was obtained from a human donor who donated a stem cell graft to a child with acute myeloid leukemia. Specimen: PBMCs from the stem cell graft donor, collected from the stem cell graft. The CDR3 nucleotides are TGCAGTGCTCACCCTAGCGGGAGCTCCTACAATGAGCAGTTCTTC. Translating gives CSAHPSGSSYNEQFF.